This entry describes one T cell receptor (beta chain). CDR3 length equals 16 residues. Germline values: CDR1 MNHNY, CDR2 SVGAGI (reference sequence). Losses at the gene ends were 6 bases for V and 1 base for J; bases not matched to a gene: 9. The data derive from a study of blood T cells in healthy people across ages. A sample-barcoded 5' primer and a J-beta primer mix were used in a second PCR of roughly 7 to 11 cycles. Via MiXCR, TCRdb re-called the 5' RACE reads, giving one row per CDR3 protein. This table has around 1,500,000 distinct CDR3 sequences, around 42% appearing once. V and J are TRBV6-6 and TRBJ2-3; 8 positions match TRBD2. Sequencing input: blood. The origin of this receptor is a woman younger than 30 in good health. CDR3 in amino acids: CASSRSGNLGTDTQYF. The CDR3 DNA is TGTGCCAGCAGCCGTAGCGGGAACTTAGGCACAGATACGCAGTATTTT.